What follows is one T cell receptor (beta chain) and its context. What it recognizes is unknown. Time point noted: patch test 1, 2 weeks after DPC sensitization. Treatment here: therapeutic diphenylcyclopropenone sensitization with weekly scalp DPC. Every donor had alopecia and was 18 to 70 years old; all were suitable for DPC. These data belong to a study of human T cells and chemical hapten exposure. Across the study: The study traced per-sample TCR yield variation mainly to small differences in pooled library volumes. Findings and caveats of the study: PT1 expanded TCR counts and patch test score correlated positively.

Unique molecular identifiers were attached to individual cDNA molecules during library preparation. TCRdb passed the RACE reads through MiXCR, listing each CDR3 protein once. The sample has about 99,000 distinct CDR3 sequences, about an eighth seen once. CDR1 and CDR2 (germline): SGHNT, YENEEA. V shed 5 bases and J 4 bases; nucleotides not matched to a gene: 12. The CDR3 sequence is 17 residues long. The chain recombines TRBV11-3 with TRBJ2-2; the match to TRBD2 covers 8 bases. The input for sequencing was whole blood, taken in connection with sensitization to the hapten diphenylcyclopropenone (DPC). This TCR derives from a woman aged 40-49 years with alopecia areata. Some clones in this sample may be carry-over from other donors' samples. The CDR3: CASSLVSGSGATGELFF. CDR3 coding DNA: TGTGCCAGCAGCCTAGTGAGCGGGAGTGGTGCCACCGGGGAGCTGTTTTTT.